The 20 T cell receptor beta chains below were found in one sample sequenced in a study of control samples from healthy donors and cancer patients. The repertoire was sequenced with immunoSEQ multiplex PCR; TCRdb's copy has only in-frame clones and lacks some. The table includes 150,000 to 200,000 clones, roughly 95% detected once. Material for sequencing was blood. These receptor sequences come from a woman aged 60-70 years in good health.

The chain employs TRBV19 and TRBJ1-5; maybe TRBD1 (6 bases). This CDR3 spans 14 amino acids. Germline CDR1 reads LNHDA; CDR2 reads SQIVND (reference sequence). V was cut by 5 bases and J by 7 bases, with 15 bases left in between. The CDR3 sequence: CASSGGARGQPQHF. In nucleotides, the CDR3 is TGTGCCAGTAGTGGGGGGGCGCGAGGGCAGCCCCAGCATTTT.

The chain couples TRBV11-3 to TRBJ2-7; unclear D gene. Germline V gene data show CDR1 as SGHNT and CDR2 as YENEEA. Trimming took off 1 base at V and 0 bases at J, with 7 bases between the two ends. The CDR3 sequence is 14 residues long. The DNA of the CDR3 is TGTGCCAGCAGCTTAGGCCCTTCCTCCTACGAGCAGTACTTC. It translates to CASSLGPSSYEQYF.

The CDR3 DNA sequence: TGCAGCGTTTCGGGTCAGAGCACCGGGGAGCTGTTTTTT. This codes for CSVSGQSTGELFF. The J gene is TRBJ2-2, the V gene TRBV29-1; D remains ambiguous. This CDR3 comprises 13 residues. The V end was cut by 5 bases, the J end by 4 bases, with 11 bases between. CDR1 and CDR2 from the germline V gene are SQVTM and ANQGSEA.

A single count supports this clone. Here the CDR3 reads CASSQEELAGRYEQYF. The DNA of the CDR3 is TGCGCCAGCAGCCAAGAGGAGCTAGCGGGCCGCTACGAGCAGTACTTC. The V call is TRBV4-1, the J call TRBJ2-7; 8 bases fit TRBD2. CDR1 MGHRA and CDR2 YSYEKL come from the germline V gene. With V trimmed by 0 bases and J by 3 bases, 7 bases remained unmatched. The CDR3 spans 16 residues.

The rearrangement uses TRBV5-6 and TRBJ2-3; D not resolved. CDR3 length equals 13 residues. Germline CDR1 and CDR2: SGHDT and YYEEEE. Trimming cost V 6 bases and J 2 bases, with 10 bases left between them. CDR3 amino acids: CASNSRVTDTQYF. In DNA form, the CDR3 reads TGTGCCAGCAATAGCCGGGTCACAGATACGCAGTATTTT.

J is TRBJ2-5 and V is TRBV6-5; D gene unclear. Trimming cost V 3 bases and J 5 bases, with 4 bases left between them. CDR3 length equals 11 residues. Germline CDR1 reads MNHEY; CDR2 reads SVGAGI. The CDR3 coding sequence is TGTGCCAGCAGTTATCGGGAGACCCAGTACTTC. This encodes CASSYRETQYF.

This rearrangement joins TRBV4-3 to TRBJ1-2; D call uncertain. The V gene's germline CDR1 is LGHNA and CDR2 YSLEER. The CDR3 has 14 amino acids. Trimming removed 0 bases at V and 8 bases at J, with 13 bases between. The chain's CDR3 is CASSQDRVPGGYTF. The CDR3 bases are TGCGCCAGCAGCCAAGATCGGGTCCCGGGGGGCTACACCTTC.

The gene calls are TRBV5-1 and TRBJ1-3; D ambiguous. The V gene's germline CDR1 is SGHRS and CDR2 YFSETQ. The CDR3 length is 12 residues. Deletions cut 0 bases from V and 3 bases from J, with 1 base between. DNA of the CDR3: TGCGCCAGCAGCTTGGATGGAAACACCATATATTTT. This codes for CASSLDGNTIYF.

The gene calls are TRBV7-2 and TRBJ1-6; 8 nucleotides line up with TRBD1. V lost 5 bases, J lost 7 bases, and 7 bases stayed unmatched. This CDR3 is built from 15 residues. Germline lookup yields CDR1 SGHTA and CDR2 FQGNSA. The chain's CDR3 is CASSTDRGGNSPLHF. CDR3 DNA sequence: TGTGCCAGCAGCACAGACAGGGGAGGAAATTCACCCCTCCACTTT. The entire variable domain, with the rest obtained from reference TRBV7-2 and TRBJ1-6, is as follows: GAGVSQSPSNKVTEKGKDVELRCDPISGHTALYWYRQSLGQGLEFLIYFQGNSAPDKSGLPSDRFSAERTGGSVSTLTIQRTQQEDSAVYLCASSTDRGGNSPLHFGNGTRLTVT.

The chain joins TRBV27 to TRBJ1-2; 7 bases line up with TRBD1. The CDR3 has 13 amino acids. From germline, CDR1 is MNHEY and CDR2 SMNVEV (reference sequence). V lost 5 bases to trimming and J lost 8 bases; unmatched junction nucleotides: 8. The CDR3 here is CASSPGQVIGYTF. In DNA, the CDR3 is TGTGCCAGCAGTCCCGGACAGGTGATCGGCTACACCTTC.

This clone was seen once. The chain uses TRBV5-4 and TRBJ2-3, with 8 positions matching TRBD2. With V trimmed by 1 base and J by 3 bases, 7 bases remained unmatched. Germline-derived CDR1 and CDR2 are SGHNT and YYREEE (reference sequence). The CDR3 loop spans 16 amino acids. CDR3 region: CASSLRIGGATDTQYF. CDR3 coding DNA: TGTGCCAGCAGCTTGCGTATCGGGGGGGCGACAGATACGCAGTATTTT.

This clone has only one observation. The chain is built from TRBV5-1 and TRBJ2-7, with D possibly TRBD1 on 5 matching bases. CDR3 length: 15 residues. Trimming took off 2 bases at V and 3 bases at J, with 15 bases between the two ends. In germline, CDR1 is SGHRS, CDR2 YFSETQ. This CDR3 reads CASSFLRASDYEQYF. CDR3 sequence (DNA): TGCGCCAGCAGCTTCCTCAGGGCATCGGACTACGAGCAGTACTTC. The full variable domain, rest sourced from reference TRBV5-1 and TRBJ2-7, is KAGVTQTPRYLIKTRGQQVTLSCSPISGHRSVSWYQQTPGQGLQFLFEYFSETQRNKGNFPGRFSGRQFSNSRSEMNVSTLELGDSALYLCASSFLRASDYEQYFGPGTRLTVT.

The DNA of the CDR3 is TGCGCCAGCAGCTTAACAACCCCGTATTCACCCCTCCACTTT. It translates to CASSLTTPYSPLHF. The chain employs TRBV5-1 and TRBJ1-6, with D hard to call. CDR1 is SGHRS and CDR2 is YFSETQ in the germline V gene. This CDR3 contains 14 residues. Trimming removed 2 bases at V and 8 bases at J, with 11 bases between.

CDR3 sequence: CACGSNYGYTF. The CDR3, as DNA: TGTGCCTGCGGGTCTAACTATGGCTACACCTTC. The chain links TRBV6-5 to TRBJ1-2, with D unclear. Trimming took off 11 bases at V and 0 bases at J, with 7 bases between the two ends. CDR1 and CDR2 (germline): MNHEY, SVGAGI. CDR3 size: 11 residues.

The genes are TRBV30 and TRBJ1-6, with D possibly TRBD1 on 6 matching bases. Germline V gives CDR1 GTSNPN, CDR2 SVGIG (reference sequence). The CDR3 totals 13 residues. Trimming removed 3 bases from V and 7 bases from J, with 10 bases in between. CDR3 DNA sequence: TGTGCCTGGAGGGCAGGGGTGAATTCACCCCTCCACTTT. It specifies CAWRAGVNSPLHF.

The chain has TRBV5-1 and TRBJ2-1; weak D call: TRBD2 (6 bases). The CDR3 has 15 amino acids. CDR1 is SGHRS, CDR2 YFSETQ, per germline. V gave up 4 bases and J gave up 8 bases, with 19 bases separating them. CDR3 sequence (DNA): TGCGCCAGCAGCCCTACTAGACCCTCGGGAGATGAGCAGTTCTTC. This sequence encodes CASSPTRPSGDEQFF.

V gene TRBV5-4 combines with J gene TRBJ1-2, with 9 positions matching TRBD1. Trimming cost V 4 bases and J 6 bases; bases outside gene matches: 10. The germline V gene encodes CDR1 SGHNT and CDR2 YYREEE (reference sequence). There are 15 residues in the CDR3. The DNA of the CDR3 is TGTGCCAGCAGCCCACAGGGGGCGAGAATAGATGGCTACACCTTC. The encoded protein is CASSPQGARIDGYTF.

This sequence joins TRBV4-1 and TRBJ1-2; D is ambiguous. The CDR3 spans 14 residues. Trimming removed 0 bases from V and 4 bases from J, with 9 bases in between. Germline lookup yields CDR1 MGHRA and CDR2 YSYEKL. CDR3 nucleotides: TGCGCCAGCAGCCAAGATCCGGGGTCCTATGGCTACACCTTC. Translation: CASSQDPGSYGYTF.

The gene calls are TRBV11-2 and TRBJ2-7; D is unclear. The CDR3 consists of 17 residues. CDR1 and CDR2 from the germline V gene are SGHAT and FQNNGV. Trimming removed 5 bases from V and 8 bases from J, with 28 bases in between. CDR3 in amino acids: CASSRSRPTGPLFKQYF. The CDR3 region has the DNA TGTGCCAGCAGCCGTAGTCGCCCGACCGGGCCACTCTTTAAGCAGTACTTC.

The chain is built from TRBV7-2 and TRBJ2-1; 11 positions agree with TRBD2. V was clipped by 5 bases and J by 4 bases; unmatched bases: 4. The CDR3 spans 15 residues. Germline V gene data show CDR1 as SGHTA and CDR2 as FQGNSA. CDR3 region: CASSDLAGGYNEQFF. As DNA, the CDR3 is TGTGCCAGCAGCGACCTAGCGGGGGGATACAATGAGCAGTTCTTC.